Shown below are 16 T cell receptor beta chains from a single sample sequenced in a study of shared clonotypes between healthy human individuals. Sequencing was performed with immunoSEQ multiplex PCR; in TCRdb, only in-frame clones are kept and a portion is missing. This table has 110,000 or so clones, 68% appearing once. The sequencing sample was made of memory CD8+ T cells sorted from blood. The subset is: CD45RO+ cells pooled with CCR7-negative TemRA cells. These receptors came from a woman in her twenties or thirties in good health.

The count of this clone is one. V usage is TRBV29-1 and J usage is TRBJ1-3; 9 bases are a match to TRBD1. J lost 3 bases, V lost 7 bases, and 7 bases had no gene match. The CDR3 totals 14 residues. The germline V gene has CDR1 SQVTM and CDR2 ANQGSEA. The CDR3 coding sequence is TGCAGCGCCCACCGGACAGGGGTTGGAAACACCATATATTTT. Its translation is CSAHRTGVGNTIYF.

CDR3 loop: CASSLGPGTGNSGANVLTF. For the CDR3, the DNA is TGCGCCAGCAGCTTGGGCCCCGGGACAGGGAACTCTGGGGCCAACGTCCTGACTTTC. V is TRBV5-1 and J is TRBJ2-6; 9 positions match TRBD1. Per germline, CDR1 SGHRS and CDR2 YFSETQ. This CDR3 has 19 amino acids. V dropped 0 bases and J dropped 0; count of bases not matched to a gene: 7.

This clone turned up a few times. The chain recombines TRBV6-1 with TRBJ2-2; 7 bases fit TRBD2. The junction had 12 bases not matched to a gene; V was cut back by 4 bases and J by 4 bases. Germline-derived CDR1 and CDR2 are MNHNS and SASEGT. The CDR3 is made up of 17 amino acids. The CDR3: CASSASFSSGFTGELFF. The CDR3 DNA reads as TGTGCCAGCAGTGCCTCTTTTTCTAGCGGCTTCACCGGGGAGCTGTTTTTT.

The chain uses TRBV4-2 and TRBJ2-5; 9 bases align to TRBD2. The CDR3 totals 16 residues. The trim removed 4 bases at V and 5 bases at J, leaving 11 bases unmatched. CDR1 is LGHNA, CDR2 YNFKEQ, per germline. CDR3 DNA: TGTGCCAGCAGCCCGTTTACCGGGACTAGCCGTGAGACCCAGTACTTC. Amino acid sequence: CASSPFTGTSRETQYF.

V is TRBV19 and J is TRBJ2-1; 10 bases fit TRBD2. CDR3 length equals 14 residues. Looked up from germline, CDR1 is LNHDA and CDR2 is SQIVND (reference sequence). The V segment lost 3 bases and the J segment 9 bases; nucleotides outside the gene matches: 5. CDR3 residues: CASSIPSGRGEQFF. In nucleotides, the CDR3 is TGTGCCAGTAGTATCCCTAGCGGGAGAGGTGAGCAGTTCTTC.

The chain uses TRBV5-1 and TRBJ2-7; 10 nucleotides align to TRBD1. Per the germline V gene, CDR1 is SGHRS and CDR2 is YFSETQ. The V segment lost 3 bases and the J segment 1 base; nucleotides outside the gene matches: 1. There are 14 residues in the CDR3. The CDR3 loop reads CASSWTGGSYEQYF. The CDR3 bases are TGCGCCAGCAGCTGGACAGGGGGTTCCTACGAGCAGTACTTC.

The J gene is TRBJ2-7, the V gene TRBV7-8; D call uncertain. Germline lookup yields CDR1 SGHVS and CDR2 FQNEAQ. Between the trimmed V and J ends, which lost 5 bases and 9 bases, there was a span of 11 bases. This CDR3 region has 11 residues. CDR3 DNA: TGTGCCAGCAGCCAAGGAACTACGCAGTACTTC. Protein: CASSQGTTQYF. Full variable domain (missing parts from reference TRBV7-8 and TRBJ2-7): GAGVSQSPRYKVAKRGQDVALRCDPISGHVSLFWYQQALGQGPEFLTYFQNEAQLDKSGLPSDRFFAERPEGSVSTLKIQRTQQEDSAVYLCASSQGTTQYFGPGTRLTVT.

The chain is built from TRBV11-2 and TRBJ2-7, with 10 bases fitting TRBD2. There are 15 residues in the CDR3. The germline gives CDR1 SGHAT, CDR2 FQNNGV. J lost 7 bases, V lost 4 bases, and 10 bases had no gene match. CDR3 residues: CASSWRLAGASEQYF. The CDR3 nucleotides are TGTGCCAGCAGCTGGCGGCTAGCGGGAGCCAGTGAGCAGTACTTC.

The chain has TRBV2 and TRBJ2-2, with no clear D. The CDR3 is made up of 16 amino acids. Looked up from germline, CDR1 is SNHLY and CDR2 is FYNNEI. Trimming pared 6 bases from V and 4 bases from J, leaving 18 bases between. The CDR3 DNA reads TGTGCCAGCAGGGCACCCATCGGATCGGGCACCGGGGAGCTGTTTTTT. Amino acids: CASRAPIGSGTGELFF.

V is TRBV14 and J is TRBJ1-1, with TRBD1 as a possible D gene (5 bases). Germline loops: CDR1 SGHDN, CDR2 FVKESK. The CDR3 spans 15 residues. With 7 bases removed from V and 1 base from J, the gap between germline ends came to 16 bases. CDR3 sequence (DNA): TGTGCCAGCACGTTTTTCGGCAGGGCGAACACTGAAGCTTTCTTT. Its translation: CASTFFGRANTEAFF.

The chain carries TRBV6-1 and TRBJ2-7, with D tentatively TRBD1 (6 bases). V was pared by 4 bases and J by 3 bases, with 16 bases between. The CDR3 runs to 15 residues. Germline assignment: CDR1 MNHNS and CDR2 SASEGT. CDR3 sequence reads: CASSGGHGTSYEQYF. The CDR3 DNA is TGTGCCAGCAGTGGGGGACATGGGACGAGCTACGAGCAGTACTTC.

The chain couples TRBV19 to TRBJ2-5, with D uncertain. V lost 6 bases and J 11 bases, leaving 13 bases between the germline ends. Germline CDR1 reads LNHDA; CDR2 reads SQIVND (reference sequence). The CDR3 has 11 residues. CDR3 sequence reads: CASSNLKEQYF. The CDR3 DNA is TGTGCCAGTAGCAACCTGAAGGAGCAGTACTTC.

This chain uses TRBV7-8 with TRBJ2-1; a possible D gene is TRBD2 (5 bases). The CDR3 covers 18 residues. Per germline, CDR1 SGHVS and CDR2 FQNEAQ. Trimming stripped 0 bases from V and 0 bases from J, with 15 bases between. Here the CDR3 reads CASSLAHETRSSYNEQFF. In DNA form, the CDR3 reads TGTGCCAGCAGCTTAGCCCACGAAACTAGGAGCTCCTACAATGAGCAGTTCTTC.

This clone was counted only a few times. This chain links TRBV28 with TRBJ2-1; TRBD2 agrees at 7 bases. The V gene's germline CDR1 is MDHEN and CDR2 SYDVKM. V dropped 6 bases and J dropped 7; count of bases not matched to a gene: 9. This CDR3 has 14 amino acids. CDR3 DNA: TGTGCCAGCAGGCCACCCGGGACTAAGAATGAGCAGTTCTTC. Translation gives CASRPPGTKNEQFF.

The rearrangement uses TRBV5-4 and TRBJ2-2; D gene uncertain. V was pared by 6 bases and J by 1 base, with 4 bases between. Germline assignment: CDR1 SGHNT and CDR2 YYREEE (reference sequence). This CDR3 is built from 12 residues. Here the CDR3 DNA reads TGTGCCAGCACTGAGAACACCGGGGAGCTGTTTTTT. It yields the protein CASTENTGELFF. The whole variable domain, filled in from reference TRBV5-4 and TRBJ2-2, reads ETGVTQSPTHLIKTRGQQVTLRCSSQSGHNTVSWYQQALGQGPQFIFQYYREEENGRGNFPPRFSGLQFPNYSSELNVNALELDDSALYLCASTENTGELFFGEGSRLTVL.

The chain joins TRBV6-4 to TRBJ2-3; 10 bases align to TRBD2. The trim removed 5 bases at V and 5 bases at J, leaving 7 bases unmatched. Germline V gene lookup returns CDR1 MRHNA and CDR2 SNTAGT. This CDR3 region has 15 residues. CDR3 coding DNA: TGTGCCAGCAGTCGCCTAGCGGGAGATAAAGATACGCAGTATTTT. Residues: CASSRLAGDKDTQYF.